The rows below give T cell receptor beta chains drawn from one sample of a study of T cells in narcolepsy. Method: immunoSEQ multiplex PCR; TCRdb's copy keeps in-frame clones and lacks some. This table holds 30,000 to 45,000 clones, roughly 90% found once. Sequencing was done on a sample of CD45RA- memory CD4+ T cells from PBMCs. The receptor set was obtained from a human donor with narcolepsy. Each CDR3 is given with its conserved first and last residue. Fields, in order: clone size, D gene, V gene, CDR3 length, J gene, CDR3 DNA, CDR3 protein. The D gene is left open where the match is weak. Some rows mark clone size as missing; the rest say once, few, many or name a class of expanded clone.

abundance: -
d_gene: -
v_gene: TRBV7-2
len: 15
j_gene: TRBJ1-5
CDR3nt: TGTGCCAGCAGCCCCCGGGCGGGGTCTAATCAGCCCCAGCATTTT
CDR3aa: CASSPRAGSNQPQHF

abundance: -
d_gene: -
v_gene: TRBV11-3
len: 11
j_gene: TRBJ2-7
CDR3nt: TGTGCCAGCAGCTTAGACTACGAGCAGTACTTC
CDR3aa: CASSLDYEQYF

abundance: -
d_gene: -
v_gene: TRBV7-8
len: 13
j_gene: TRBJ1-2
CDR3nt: TGTGCCAGCAGCCCAGGGGTAATGCATGGCTACACCTTC
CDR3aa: CASSPGVMHGYTF

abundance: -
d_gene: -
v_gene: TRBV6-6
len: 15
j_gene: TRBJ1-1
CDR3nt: TGTGCCAGCAGCTTTAAGGGGCGGGGTGCCACTGAAGCTTTCTTT
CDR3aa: CASSFKGRGATEAFF

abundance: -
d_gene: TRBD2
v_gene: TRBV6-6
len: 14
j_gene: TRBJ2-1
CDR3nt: TGTGCCAGCAGCAAGGGCGGGAGGGGCAATGAGCAGTTCTTC
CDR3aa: CASSKGGRGNEQFF

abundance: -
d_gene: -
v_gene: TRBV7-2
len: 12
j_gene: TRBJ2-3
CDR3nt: TGTGCCAGCAGCTCGACCACAGATACGCAGTATTTT
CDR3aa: CASSSTTDTQYF

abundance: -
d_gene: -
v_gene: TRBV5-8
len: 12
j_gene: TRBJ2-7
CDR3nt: TGTGCCAGCCCCTATCTAGCCTACGAGCAGTACTTC
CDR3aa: CASPYLAYEQYF

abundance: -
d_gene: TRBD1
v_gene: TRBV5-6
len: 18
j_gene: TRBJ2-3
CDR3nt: TGTGCCAGCAGCTCGGCCGGGACAGGGGGCGTGGTTACAGATACGCAGTATTTT
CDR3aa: CASSSAGTGGVVTDTQYF

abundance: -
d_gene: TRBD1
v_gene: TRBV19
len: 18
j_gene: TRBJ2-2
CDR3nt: TGTGCCAGTAGTTCTCCCCGACGGGGACAGGTGAACACCGGGGAGCTGTTTTTT
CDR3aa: CASSSPRRGQVNTGELFF

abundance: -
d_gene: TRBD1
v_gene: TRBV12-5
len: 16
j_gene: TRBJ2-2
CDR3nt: TGTGCTAGTGGTTTGATGGGGACAGGAGTCACCGGGGAGCTGTTTTTT
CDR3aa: CASGLMGTGVTGELFF

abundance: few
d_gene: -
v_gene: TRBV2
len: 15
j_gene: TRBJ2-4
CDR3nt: TGTGCCAGCAGTGGAGCAGGGATTTCATCGGACATTCAGTACTTC
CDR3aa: CASSGAGISSDIQYF

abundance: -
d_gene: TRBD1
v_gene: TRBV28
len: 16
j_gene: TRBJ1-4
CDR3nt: TGTGCCAGCAGTAGGGACAGGGGGCTGAATTGGAAAAAACTGTTTTTT
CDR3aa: CASSRDRGLNWKKLFF

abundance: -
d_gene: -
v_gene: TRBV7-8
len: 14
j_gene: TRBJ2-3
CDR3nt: TGTGCCAGCAGCTTAATTCGGGAGACAGATACGCAGTATTTT
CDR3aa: CASSLIRETDTQYF

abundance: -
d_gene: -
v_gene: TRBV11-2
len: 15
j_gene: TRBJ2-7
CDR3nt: TGTGCCAGCAGCTTTAGGTCAGGGGTTAGGAACGAGCAGTACTTC
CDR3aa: CASSFRSGVRNEQYF

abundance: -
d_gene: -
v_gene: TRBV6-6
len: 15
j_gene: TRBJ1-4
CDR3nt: TGTGCCAGCAGTTACCGGGGTGCAACTAATGAAAAACTGTTTTTT
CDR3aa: CASSYRGATNEKLFF

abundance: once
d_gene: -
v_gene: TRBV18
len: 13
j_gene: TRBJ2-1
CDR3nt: TGTGCCAGCTCACCGTCCCAGGGCAGGGAGCAGTTCTTC
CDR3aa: CASSPSQGREQFF

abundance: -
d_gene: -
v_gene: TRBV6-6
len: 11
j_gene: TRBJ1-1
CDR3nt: TGTGCCAGCAGCTCAGGATACGAAGCTTTCTTT
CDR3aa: CASSSGYEAFF

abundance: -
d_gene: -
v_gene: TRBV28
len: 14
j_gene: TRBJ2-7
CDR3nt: TGTGCCAGCAGTTTTCACCGCGCCCTTGGCGAGCAGTACTTC
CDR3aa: CASSFHRALGEQYF

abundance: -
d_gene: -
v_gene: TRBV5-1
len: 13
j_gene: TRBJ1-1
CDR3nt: TGCGCCAGCAGTCAAGCAGAGAACACTGAAGCTTTCTTT
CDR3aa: CASSQAENTEAFF

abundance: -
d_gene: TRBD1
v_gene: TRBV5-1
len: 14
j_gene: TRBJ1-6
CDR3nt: TGCGCCAGCAGCTTGGGACAGGGTAATTCACCCCTCCACTTT
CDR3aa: CASSLGQGNSPLHF

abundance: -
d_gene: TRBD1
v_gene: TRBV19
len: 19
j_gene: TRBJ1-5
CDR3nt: TGTGCCAGTAGTAAACTTCCGGGACAGGGGGCAGAAGTATATCAGCCCCAGCATTTT
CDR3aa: CASSKLPGQGAEVYQPQHF

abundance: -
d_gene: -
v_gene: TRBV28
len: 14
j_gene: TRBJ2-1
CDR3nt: TGTGCCAGCGGTCCTGCGGGCGTGAACCTCTGGCAGTTCTTC
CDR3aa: CASGPAGVNLWQFF

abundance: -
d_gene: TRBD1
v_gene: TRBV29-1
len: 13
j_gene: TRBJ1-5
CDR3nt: TGCAGCGTTGGGGGCACAGGGGATCAGCCCCAGCATTTT
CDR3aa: CSVGGTGDQPQHF

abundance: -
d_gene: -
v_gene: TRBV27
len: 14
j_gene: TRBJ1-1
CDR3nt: TGTGCCAGCAGTTTCGGGGTGGGGAACACTGAAGCTTTCTTT
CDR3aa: CASSFGVGNTEAFF

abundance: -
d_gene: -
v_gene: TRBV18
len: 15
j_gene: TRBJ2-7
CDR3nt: TGTGCCAGCTCACCATTCCCGACCGCAGGCGACGAGCAGTACTTC
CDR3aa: CASSPFPTAGDEQYF

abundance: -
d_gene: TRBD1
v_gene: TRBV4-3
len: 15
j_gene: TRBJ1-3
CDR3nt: TGCGCCAGCAAGGACAGGCTTGTCTCTGGAAACACCATATATTTT
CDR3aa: CASKDRLVSGNTIYF

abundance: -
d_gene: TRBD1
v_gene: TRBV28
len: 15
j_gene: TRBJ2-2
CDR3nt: TGTGCCAGCAGACAGGGGGATTTGAACACCGGGGAGCTGTTTTTT
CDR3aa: CASRQGDLNTGELFF

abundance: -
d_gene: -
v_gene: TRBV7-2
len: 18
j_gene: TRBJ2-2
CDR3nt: TGTGCCAGCAGCTTAGCGGCGGCAGTGGCAGGCGGACGAAGGGAGCTGTTTTTT
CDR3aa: CASSLAAAVAGGRRELFF

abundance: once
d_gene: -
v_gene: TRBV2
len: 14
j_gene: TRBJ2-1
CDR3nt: TGTGCCAGCGACGCAAACCCCGGGCAAGAAGAGCAGTTCTTC
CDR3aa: CASDANPGQEEQFF

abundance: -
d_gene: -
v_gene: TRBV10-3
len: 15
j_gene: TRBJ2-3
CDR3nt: TGTGCCATCGGGGTTGTTGGGGGACTTACAGATACGCAGTATTTT
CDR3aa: CAIGVVGGLTDTQYF

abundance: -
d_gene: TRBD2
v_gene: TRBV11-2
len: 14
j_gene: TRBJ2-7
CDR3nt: TGTGCCAGCAGCCTACAGCGGGAGTACGGCGAGCAGTACTTC
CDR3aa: CASSLQREYGEQYF

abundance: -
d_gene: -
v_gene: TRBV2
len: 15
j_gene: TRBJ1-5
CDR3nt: TGTGCCAGCAGGGGGGCCTCTGGGAGCAATCAGCCCCAGCATTTT
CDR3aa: CASRGASGSNQPQHF

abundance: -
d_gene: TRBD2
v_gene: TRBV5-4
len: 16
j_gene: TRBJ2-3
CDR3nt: TGTGCCAGCAGCTTGGACGTGCGGGGGTTAACAGATACGCAGTATTTT
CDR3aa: CASSLDVRGLTDTQYF

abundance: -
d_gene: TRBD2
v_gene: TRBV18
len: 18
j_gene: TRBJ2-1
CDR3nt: TGTGCCAGCTCACCACTAGCGGGAGGGCCCCCCTCCTACAATGAGCAGTTCTTC
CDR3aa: CASSPLAGGPPSYNEQFF

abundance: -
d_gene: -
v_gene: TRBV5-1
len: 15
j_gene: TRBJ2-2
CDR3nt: TGCGCCAGCAGCTTGGGGTCAGTCTCCACCGGGGAGCTGTTTTTT
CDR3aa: CASSLGSVSTGELFF

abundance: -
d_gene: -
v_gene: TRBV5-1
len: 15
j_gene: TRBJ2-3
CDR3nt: TGCGCCAGCAGCTCTGGTTTTCAGGGCACAGATACGCAGTATTTT
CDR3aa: CASSSGFQGTDTQYF

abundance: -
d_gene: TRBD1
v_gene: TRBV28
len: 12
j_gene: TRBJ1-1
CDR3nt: TGTGCCAGCACCCAAATGACAGGGAAAGCTTTCTTT
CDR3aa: CASTQMTGKAFF

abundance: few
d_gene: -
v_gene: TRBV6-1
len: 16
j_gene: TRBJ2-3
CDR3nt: TGTGCCAGCAGTGCCGGCAGTAGCGGATACACAGATACGCAGTATTTT
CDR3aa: CASSAGSSGYTDTQYF

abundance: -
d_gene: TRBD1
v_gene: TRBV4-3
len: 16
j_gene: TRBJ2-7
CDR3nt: TGCGCCAGCAGCCGTTCACCGGGACAGGGGGCGTGGGAGCAGTACTTC
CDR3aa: CASSRSPGQGAWEQYF

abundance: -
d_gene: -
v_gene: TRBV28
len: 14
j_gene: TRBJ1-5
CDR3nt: TGTGCCAGCAGACGTTTGGGGGCCCATCAGCCCCAGCATTTT
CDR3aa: CASRRLGAHQPQHF

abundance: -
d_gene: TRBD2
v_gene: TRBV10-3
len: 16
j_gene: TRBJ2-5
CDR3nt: TGTGCCATCACACCGGGACTAGCGGGAGGGGAAGAGACCCAGTACTTC
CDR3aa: CAITPGLAGGEETQYF

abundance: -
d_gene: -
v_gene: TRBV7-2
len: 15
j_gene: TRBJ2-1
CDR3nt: TGTGCCAGCAGCTTAGGCCCTAGCTCCTACAATGAGCAGTTCTTC
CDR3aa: CASSLGPSSYNEQFF

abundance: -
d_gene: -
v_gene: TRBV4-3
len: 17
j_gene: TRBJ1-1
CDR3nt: TGCGCCAGCAGCCAAGATCTTCCAGGACGGCAGAACACTGAAGCTTTCTTT
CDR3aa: CASSQDLPGRQNTEAFF

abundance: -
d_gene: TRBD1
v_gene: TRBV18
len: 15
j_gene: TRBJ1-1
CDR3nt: TGTGCCAGCTCACCGGACAGGGTCCGCCTCACTGAAGCTTTCTTT
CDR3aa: CASSPDRVRLTEAFF

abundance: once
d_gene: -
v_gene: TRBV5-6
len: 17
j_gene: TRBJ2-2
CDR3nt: TGTGCCAGCAGCTTTGGTAGAGGTCAGCCGCGCACCGGGGAGCTGTTTTTT
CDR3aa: CASSFGRGQPRTGELFF

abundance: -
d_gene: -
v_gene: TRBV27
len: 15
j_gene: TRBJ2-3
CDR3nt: TGTGCCAGCAGTTTTGGTGGGAGGTGGTCAGATACGCAGTATTTT
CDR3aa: CASSFGGRWSDTQYF

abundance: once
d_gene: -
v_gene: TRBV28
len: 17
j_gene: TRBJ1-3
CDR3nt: TGTGCCAGCAGTTTAAGGCTCGGAGGGGGCTCTGGAAACACCATATATTTT
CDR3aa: CASSLRLGGGSGNTIYF

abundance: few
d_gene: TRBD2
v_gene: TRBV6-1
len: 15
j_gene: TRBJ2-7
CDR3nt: TGTGCCAGTACGGGGAGCGGGAGGGCCGGCGACGAGCAGTACTTC
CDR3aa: CASTGSGRAGDEQYF

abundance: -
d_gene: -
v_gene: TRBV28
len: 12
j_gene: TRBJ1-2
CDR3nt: TGTGCCAGCAGTGACGACAGATATGGCTACACCTTC
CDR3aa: CASSDDRYGYTF

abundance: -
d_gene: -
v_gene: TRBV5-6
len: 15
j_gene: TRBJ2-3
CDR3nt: TGTGCCAGCAGCTTCATAATATTCGTCGAGGATACGCAGTATTTT
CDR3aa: CASSFIIFVEDTQYF

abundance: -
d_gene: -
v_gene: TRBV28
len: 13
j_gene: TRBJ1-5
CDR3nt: TGTGCCAGCCTGGAATCCGGCAATCAGCCCCAGCATTTT
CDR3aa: CASLESGNQPQHF

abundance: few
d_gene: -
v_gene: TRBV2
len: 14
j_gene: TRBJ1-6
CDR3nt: TGTGCCAGCAGTGCTTGGGGGCAAGGTTCACCCCTCCACTTT
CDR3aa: CASSAWGQGSPLHF

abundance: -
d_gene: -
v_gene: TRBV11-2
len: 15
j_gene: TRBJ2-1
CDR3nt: TGTGCCAGCAGCGGAGGGGGGACGGCCTACAATGAGCAGTTCTTC
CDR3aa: CASSGGGTAYNEQFF

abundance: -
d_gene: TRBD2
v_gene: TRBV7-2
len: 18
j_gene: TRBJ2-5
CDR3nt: TGTGCCAGCAGTACAGGCGCACCTTATAGCGGGAGGGGAAAGACCCAGTACTTC
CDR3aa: CASSTGAPYSGRGKTQYF